The 2 T cell receptor beta chains given below trace back to one sample, sequenced in a study of blood T cell repertoires in COVID-19. The repertoire was sequenced with immunoSEQ multiplex PCR; TCRdb's copy has only in-frame clones and lacks some. Here the sample spans roughly 310,000 clones, around nine tenths being singletons. The sequencing input was PBMCs or T cells enriched from blood (not recorded which). These receptors all come from a woman in her forties who had recovered from COVID-19.

CDR3 region: CASSRSADTQYF. CDR3 sequence (DNA): TGTGCCAGCAGCCGATCGGCAGATACGCAGTATTTT. The chain has TRBV7-2 and TRBJ2-3; no firm D call. This CDR3 has 12 residues. Per germline, CDR1 SGHTA and CDR2 FQGNSA. The V end was cut by 5 bases, the J end by 4 bases, with 7 bases between.

V and J are TRBV30 and TRBJ1-3; the D gene is possibly TRBD1 (6 bases). The V and J ends lost 5 bases and 11 bases respectively, with 25 bases between them. There are 15 residues in the CDR3. Germline CDR1 is GTSNPN and CDR2 is SVGIG (reference sequence). In DNA form, the CDR3 reads TGTGCCTGGGGCCCCTTGACAGGTGGGAGAGGCTCCATATATTTT. Translated: CAWGPLTGGRGSIYF.